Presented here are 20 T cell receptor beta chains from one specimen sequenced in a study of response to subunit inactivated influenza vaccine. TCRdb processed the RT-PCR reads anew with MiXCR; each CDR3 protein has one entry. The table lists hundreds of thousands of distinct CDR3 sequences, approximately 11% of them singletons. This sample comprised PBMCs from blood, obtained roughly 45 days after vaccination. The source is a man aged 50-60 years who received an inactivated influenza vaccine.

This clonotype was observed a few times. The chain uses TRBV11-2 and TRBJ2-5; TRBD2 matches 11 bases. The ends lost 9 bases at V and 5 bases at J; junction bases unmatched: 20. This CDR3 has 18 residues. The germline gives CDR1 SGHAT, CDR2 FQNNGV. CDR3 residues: CARTPATTSASGRETQYF. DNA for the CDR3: TGTGCCAGAACCCCCGCAACCACTTCCGCTAGCGGGAGGGAGACCCAGTACTTC. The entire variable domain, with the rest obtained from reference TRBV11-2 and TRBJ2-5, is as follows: EAGVAQSPRYKIIEKRQSVAFWCNPISGHATLYWYQQILGQGPKLLIQFQNNGVVDDSQLPKDRFSAERLKGVDSTLKIQPAKLEDSAVYLCARTPATTSASGRETQYFGPGTRLLVL.

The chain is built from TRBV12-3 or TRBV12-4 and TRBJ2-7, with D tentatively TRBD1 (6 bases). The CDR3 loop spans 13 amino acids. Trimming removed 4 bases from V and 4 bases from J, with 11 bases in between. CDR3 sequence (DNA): TGTGCCAGCAGTTGGGCCAGGGGATACGAGCAGTACTTC. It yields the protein CASSWARGYEQYF.

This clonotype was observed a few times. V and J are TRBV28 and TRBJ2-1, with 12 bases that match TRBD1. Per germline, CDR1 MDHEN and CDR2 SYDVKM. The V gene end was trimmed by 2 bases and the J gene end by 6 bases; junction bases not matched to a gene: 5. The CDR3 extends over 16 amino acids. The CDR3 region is CASSLGGTGGFNEQFF. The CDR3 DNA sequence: TGTGCCAGCAGTTTAGGAGGGACAGGGGGCTTCAATGAGCAGTTCTTC.

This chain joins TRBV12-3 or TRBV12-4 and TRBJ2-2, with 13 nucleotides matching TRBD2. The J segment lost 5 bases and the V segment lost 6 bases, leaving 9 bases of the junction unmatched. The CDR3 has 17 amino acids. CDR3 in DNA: TGTGCCAGCAGCCCCGGGGGGGGACTAGCGGGAACCGGGGAGCTGTTTTTT. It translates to CASSPGGGLAGTGELFF.

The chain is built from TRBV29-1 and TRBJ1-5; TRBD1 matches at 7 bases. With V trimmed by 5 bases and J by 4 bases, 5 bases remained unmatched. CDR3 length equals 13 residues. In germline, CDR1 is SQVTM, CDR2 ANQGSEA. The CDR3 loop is CSVTTGENQPQHF. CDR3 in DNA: TGCAGCGTTACTACAGGGGAGAATCAGCCCCAGCATTTT.

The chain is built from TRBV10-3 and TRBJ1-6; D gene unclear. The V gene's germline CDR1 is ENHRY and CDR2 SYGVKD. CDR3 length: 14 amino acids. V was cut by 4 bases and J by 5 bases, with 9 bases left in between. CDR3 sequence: CAISVGGDNSPLHF. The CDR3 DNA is TGTGCCATCAGTGTGGGAGGTGATAATTCACCCCTCCACTTT.

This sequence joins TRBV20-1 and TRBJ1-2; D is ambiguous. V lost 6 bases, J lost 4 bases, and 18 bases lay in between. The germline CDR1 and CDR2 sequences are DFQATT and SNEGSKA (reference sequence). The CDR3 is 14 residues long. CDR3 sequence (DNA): TGCAGTGCCACCTTTATCTGGGTTGGCTATGGCTACACCTTC. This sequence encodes CSATFIWVGYGYTF.

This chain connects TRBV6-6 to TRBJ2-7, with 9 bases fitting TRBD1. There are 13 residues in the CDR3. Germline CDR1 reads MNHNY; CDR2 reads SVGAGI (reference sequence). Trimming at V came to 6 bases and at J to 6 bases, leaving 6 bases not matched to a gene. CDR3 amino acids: CASRQGAGLEQYF. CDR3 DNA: TGTGCCAGCAGACAGGGGGCAGGGCTCGAGCAGTACTTC.

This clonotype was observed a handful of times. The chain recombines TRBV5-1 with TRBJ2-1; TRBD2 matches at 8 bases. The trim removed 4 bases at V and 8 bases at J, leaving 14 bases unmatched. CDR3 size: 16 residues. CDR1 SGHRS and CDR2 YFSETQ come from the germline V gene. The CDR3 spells CASSLPSGTSSDEQFF. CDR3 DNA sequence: TGCGCCAGCAGCCTGCCCAGTGGGACTAGTAGCGATGAGCAGTTCTTC.

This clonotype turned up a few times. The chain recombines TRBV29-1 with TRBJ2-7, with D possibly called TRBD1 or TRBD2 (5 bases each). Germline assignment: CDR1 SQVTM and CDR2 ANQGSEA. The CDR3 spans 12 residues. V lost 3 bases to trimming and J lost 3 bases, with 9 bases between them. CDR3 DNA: TGCAGCGTTGAGACAGACTACTACGAGCAGTACTTC. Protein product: CSVETDYYEQYF.

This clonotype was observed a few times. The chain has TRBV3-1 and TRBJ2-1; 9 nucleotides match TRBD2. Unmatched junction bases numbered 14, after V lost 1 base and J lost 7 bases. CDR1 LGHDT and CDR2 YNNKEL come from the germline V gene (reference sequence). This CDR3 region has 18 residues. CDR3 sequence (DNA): TGTGCCAGCAGCCAAGGCGGGGATGTGGCGGGGGGGCTGAATGAGCAGTTCTTC. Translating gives CASSQGGDVAGGLNEQFF.

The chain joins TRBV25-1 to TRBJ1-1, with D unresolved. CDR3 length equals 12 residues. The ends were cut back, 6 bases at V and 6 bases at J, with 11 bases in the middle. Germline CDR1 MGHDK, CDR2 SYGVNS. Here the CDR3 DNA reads TGTGCCAGCAGAGGCAGTTCTTCTGAAGCTTTCTTT. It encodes CASRGSSSEAFF.

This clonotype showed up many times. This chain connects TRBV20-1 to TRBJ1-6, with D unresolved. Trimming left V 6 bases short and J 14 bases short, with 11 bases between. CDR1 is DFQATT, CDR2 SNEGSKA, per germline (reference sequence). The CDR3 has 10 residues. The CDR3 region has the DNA TGCAGTGCAGCGTCAAACACCCTCCACTTT. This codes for CSAASNTLHF.

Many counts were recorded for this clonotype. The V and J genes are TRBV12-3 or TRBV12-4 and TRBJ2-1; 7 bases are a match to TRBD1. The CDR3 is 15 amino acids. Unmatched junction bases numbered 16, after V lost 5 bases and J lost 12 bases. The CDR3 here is CASSKGTAASGTQFF. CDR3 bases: TGTGCCAGCAGTAAAGGGACAGCCGCCTCCGGTACGCAGTTCTTC.

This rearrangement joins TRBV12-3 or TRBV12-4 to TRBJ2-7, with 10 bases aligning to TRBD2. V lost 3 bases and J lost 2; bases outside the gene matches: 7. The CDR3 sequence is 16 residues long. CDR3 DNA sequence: TGTGCCAGCAGTTTCCGGCTAGCGGGAGAGCCCTACGAGCAGTACTTC. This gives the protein CASSFRLAGEPYEQYF.

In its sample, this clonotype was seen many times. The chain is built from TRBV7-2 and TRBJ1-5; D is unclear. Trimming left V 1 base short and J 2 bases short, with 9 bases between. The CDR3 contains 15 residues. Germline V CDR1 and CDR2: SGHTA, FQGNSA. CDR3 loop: CASSLVAGGNQPQHF. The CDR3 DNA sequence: TGTGCCAGCAGCTTAGTTGCCGGGGGCAATCAGCCCCAGCATTTT.

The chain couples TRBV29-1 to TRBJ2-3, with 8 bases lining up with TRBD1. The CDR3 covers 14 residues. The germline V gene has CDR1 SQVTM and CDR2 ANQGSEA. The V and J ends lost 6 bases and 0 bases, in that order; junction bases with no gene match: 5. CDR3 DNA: TGCAGCGTCGAGACAGGGGTTAGCACAGATACGCAGTATTTT. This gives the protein CSVETGVSTDTQYF.

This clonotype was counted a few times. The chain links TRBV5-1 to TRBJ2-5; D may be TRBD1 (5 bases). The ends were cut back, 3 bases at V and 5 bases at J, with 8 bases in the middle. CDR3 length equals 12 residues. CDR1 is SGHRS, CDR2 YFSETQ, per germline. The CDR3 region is CASSWAGETQYF. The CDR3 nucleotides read TGCGCCAGCAGCTGGGCAGGGGAGACCCAGTACTTC.

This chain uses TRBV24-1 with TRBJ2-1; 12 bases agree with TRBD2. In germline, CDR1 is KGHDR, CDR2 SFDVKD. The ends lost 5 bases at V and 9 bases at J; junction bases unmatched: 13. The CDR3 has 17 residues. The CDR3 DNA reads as TGTGCCACCAGTGCCCCCGGACTAGCGGGACCCCCCGGTGAGCAGTTCTTC. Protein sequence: CATSAPGLAGPPGEQFF.

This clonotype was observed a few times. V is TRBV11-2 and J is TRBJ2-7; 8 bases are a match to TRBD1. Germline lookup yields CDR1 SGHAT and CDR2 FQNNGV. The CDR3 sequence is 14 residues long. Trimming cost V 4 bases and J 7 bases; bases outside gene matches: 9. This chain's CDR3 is CASSSTRGLREQYF. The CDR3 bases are TGTGCCAGCAGCTCCACCAGGGGGCTACGGGAGCAGTACTTC.